In its sample, the clone carrying this T cell receptor (beta chain) was seen a few times. Its target is not known. The sample is drawn from a study of identical twins. MiXCR, run by TCRdb on the 5' RACE reads, gives a single entry per CDR3 protein. The sample has 1.5 million or so distinct CDR3 sequences; roughly a third are singletons. Everyone who gave samples was a healthy Caucasian. Trimming cost V 4 bases and J 0 bases, with 10 bases left between them. Germline CDR1 SNHLY, CDR2 FYNNEI. The CDR3 totals 15 residues. General study results and limits: An excess of low generation probability was shown by twin-shared out-of-frame alpha sequences. Carriage of fewer insertions was seen in abundant cord blood beta clonotypes, whereas memory repertoires showed none. Zero-insertion analyses were open to partial confounding by invariant MAIT and iNKT cells.

This rearrangement joins TRBV2 to TRBJ2-1; D not certain. The specimen was cord blood. The receptor's source is a newborn girl in good health. CDR3 bases: TGTGCCAGCAGTGGAGGCGTCAGCTCCTACAATGAGCAGTTCTTC. Protein sequence: CASSGGVSSYNEQFF.